This T cell receptor (beta chain) was identified during a study of graft-versus-host responses after intestinal transplantation. Study information: Recipients across the board were started on anti-thymocyte globulin induction, then kept on tacrolimus and steroids for about 3 years.

TCRdb keeps only in-frame clones here, not all; method: immunoSEQ multiplex PCR. The sample shows around 97,000 clones, 75% to 95% of them seen only once. Details on this clone: Antigen unknown.

The CDR3 runs to 13 residues. Germline CDR1 is ENHRY and CDR2 is SYGVKD. V was pared by 7 bases and J by 8 bases, with 12 bases between. J is TRBJ1-6 and V is TRBV10-3; D is possibly TRBD1 (5 bases). The source of this sequence is a human donor who was the organ donor for an intestinal transplant. The sequences come from unstimulated CD4+ T cells sorted from spleen or lymph node cells, collected before transplant. CDR3 nucleotides: TGTGCCATCAAAGGCAGGGCGGATTCACCCCTCCACTTT. The encoded protein is CAIKGRADSPLHF.